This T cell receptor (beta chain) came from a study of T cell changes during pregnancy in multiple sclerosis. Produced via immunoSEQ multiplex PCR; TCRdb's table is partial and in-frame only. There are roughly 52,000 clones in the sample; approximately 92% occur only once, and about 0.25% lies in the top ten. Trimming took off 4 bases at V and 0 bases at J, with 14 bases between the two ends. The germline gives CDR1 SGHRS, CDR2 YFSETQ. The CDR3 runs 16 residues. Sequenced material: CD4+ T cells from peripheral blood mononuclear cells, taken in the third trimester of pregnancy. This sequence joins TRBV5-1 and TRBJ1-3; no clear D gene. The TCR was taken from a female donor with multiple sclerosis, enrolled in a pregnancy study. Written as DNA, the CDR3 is TGCGCCAGCAGCCTCGCCCCCGGGAACTCTGGAAACACCATATATTTT. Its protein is CASSLAPGNSGNTIYF.